This T cell receptor (beta chain) appears in the sequencing data of a study of T cells in Graves' hyperthyroidism and ophthalmopathy. Study findings and constraints: Model predictions of ophthalmopathy came a median approximately 6 months before onset.

The cohort's ophthalmopathy patients, a group with duration under 3 months, had a Clinical Activity Score of at least 3 and a NOSPECS grade of at least 4. Amplified regions were TCR beta CDR3 sequences from RNA transcripts. HTBI primers were employed in a first-round RT-PCR of the TCR CDR3. TCRdb re-called the multiplex PCR reads through MiXCR, storing one row per CDR3 protein. The sample shows a few hundred thousand distinct CDR3 sequences, approximately 17% of them seen only once. This clonotype occurred many times. The antigen is unknown. Sequencing was done on a sample of blood. The origin of this receptor is a man younger than 35 with Graves' ophthalmopathy.

The CDR3 protein is CASSQDPGQAETQYF. The CDR3 DNA sequence: TGCGCCAGCAGCCAAGATCCAGGACAGGCGGAGACCCAGTACTTC. V is TRBV4-1 and J is TRBJ2-5; TRBD1 agrees at 7 bases. The trim removed 0 bases at V and 5 bases at J, leaving 6 bases unmatched. CDR1 MGHRA and CDR2 YSYEKL come from the germline V gene. The length of the CDR3 is 15 residues.